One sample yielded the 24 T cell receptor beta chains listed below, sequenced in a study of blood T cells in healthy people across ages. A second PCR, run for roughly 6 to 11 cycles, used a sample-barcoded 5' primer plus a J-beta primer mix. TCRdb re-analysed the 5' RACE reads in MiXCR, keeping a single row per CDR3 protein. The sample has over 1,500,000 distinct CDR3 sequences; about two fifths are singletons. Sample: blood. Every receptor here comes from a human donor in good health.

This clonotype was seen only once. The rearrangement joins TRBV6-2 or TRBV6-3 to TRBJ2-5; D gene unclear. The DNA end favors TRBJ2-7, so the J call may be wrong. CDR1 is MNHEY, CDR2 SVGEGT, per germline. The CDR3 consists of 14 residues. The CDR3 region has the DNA TGTGCCAGCAAGAAGTCCGGAATAAGTTACGAGCAGTACTTC. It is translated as CASKKSGISYEQYF.

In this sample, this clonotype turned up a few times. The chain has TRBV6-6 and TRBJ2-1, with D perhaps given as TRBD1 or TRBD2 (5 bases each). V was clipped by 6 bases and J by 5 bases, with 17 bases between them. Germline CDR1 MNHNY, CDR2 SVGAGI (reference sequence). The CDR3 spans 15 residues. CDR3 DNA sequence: TGTGCCAGCAGGGACGAGTCGGGGACCCACAATGAGCAGTTCTTC. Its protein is CASRDESGTHNEQFF.

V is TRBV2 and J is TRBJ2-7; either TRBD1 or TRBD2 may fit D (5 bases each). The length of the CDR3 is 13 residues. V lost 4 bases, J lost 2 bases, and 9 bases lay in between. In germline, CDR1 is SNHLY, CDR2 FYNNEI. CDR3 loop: CASSGGVTYEQYF. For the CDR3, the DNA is TGTGCCAGCAGTGGAGGGGTAACCTACGAGCAGTACTTC.

The CDR3 loop is CASSYGRPNYGYTF. Here the CDR3 DNA reads TGTGCCAGCAGTTACGGCAGGCCTAACTATGGCTACACCTTC. The rearrangement uses TRBV6-5 and TRBJ1-2; D not resolved. Germline V gene data show CDR1 as MNHEY and CDR2 as SVGAGI. Deletions cut 2 bases from V and 0 bases from J, with 7 bases between. CDR3 length equals 14 residues.

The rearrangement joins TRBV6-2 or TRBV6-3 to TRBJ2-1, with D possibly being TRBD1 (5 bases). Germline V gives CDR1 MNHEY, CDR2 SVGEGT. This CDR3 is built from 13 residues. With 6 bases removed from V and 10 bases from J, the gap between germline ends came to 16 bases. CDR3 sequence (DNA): TGTGCCAGCAGCCAGGGCAGTTCCTACGAGCAGTTCTTC. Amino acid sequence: CASSQGSSYEQFF.

CDR3: CASSQDHGVGGQYF. CDR3 bases: TGCGCCAGCAGCCAAGATCACGGAGTGGGAGGGCAGTACTTC. V gene TRBV4-3 combines with J gene TRBJ2-5; 7 nucleotides align to TRBD2. The germline V gene has CDR1 LGHNA and CDR2 YSLEER. With V trimmed by 0 bases and J by 11 bases, 9 bases remained unmatched. The CDR3 spans 14 residues.

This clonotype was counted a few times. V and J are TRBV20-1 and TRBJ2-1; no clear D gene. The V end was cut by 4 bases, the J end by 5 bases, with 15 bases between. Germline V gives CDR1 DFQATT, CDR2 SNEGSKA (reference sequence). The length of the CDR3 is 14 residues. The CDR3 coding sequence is TGCAGTGCTACCCCAGGTCCAACGAACAATGAGCAGTTCTTC. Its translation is CSATPGPTNNEQFF.

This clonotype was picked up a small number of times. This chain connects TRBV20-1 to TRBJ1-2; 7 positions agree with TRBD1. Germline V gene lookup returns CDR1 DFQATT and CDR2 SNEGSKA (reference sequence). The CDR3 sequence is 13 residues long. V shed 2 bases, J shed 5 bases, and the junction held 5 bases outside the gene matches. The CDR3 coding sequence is TGCAGTGCTAGACCCACAGGGGAATATGGCTACACCTTC. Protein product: CSARPTGEYGYTF.

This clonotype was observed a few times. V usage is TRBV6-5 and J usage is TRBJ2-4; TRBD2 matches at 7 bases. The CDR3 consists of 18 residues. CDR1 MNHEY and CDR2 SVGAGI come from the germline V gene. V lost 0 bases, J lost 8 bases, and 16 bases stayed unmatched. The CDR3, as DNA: TGTGCCAGCAGTTACTCTGGTGGGGGGGGAGGGCCTGGCGACATTCAGTACTTC. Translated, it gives CASSYSGGGGGPGDIQYF.

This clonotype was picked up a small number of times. The CDR3 DNA reads as TGCAGCGTTCCCGAGAACACCGGGGAGCTGTTTTTT. This sequence encodes CSVPENTGELFF. The chain has TRBV29-1 and TRBJ2-2; D not resolved. Trimming took off 5 bases at V and 1 base at J, with 5 bases between the two ends. The CDR3 has 12 amino acids. Germline V gene lookup returns CDR1 SQVTM and CDR2 ANQGSEA.

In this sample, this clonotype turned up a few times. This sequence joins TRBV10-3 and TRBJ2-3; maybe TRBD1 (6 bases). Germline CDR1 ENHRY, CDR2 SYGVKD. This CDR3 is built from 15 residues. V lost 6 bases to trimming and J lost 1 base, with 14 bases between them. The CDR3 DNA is TGTGCCATCAGCACACAGGGACAAGGCACAGATACGCAGTATTTT. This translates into CAISTQGQGTDTQYF.

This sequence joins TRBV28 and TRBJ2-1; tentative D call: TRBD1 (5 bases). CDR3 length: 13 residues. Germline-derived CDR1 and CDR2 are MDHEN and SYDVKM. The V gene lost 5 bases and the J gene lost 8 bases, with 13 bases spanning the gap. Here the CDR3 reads CASSPQGWDEQFF. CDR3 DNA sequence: TGTGCCAGCAGTCCGCAGGGTTGGGATGAGCAGTTCTTC. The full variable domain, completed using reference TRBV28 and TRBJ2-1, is DVKVTQSSRYLVKRTGEKVFLECVQDMDHENMFWYRQDPGLGLRLIYFSYDVKMKEKGDIPEGYSVSREKKERFSLILESASTNQTSMYLCASSPQGWDEQFFGPGTRLTVL.

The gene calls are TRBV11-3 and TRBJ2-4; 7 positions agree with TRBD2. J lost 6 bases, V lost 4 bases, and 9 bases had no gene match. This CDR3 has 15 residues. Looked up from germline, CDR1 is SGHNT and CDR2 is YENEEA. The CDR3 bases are TGTGCCAGCAGCTCCGGCCCTTCGGGGGGAAACATTCAGTACTTC. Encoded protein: CASSSGPSGGNIQYF.

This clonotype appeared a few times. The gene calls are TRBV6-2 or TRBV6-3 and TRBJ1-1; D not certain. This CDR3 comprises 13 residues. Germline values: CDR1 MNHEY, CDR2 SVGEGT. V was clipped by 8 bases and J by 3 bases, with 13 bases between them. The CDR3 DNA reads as TGTGCCAGCGTCGCGCTGGCGTACACTGAAGCTTTCTTT. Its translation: CASVALAYTEAFF.

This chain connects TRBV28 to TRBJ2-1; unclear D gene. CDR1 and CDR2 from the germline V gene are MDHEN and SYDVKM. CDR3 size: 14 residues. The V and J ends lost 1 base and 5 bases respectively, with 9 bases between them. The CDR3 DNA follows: TGTGCCAGCAGTTTATACCAGGCAAACAATGAGCAGTTCTTC. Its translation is CASSLYQANNEQFF.

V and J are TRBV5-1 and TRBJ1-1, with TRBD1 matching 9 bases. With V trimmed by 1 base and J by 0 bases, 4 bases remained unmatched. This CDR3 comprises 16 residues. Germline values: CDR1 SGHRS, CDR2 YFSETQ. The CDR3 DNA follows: TGCGCCAGCAGCTTGCCCGGACAGGGGATGAACACTGAAGCTTTCTTT. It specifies CASSLPGQGMNTEAFF.

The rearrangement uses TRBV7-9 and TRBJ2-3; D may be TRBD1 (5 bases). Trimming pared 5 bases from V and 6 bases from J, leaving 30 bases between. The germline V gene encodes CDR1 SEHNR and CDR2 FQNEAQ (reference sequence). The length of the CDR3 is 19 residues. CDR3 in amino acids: CASSPSVIILGPRKDTQYF. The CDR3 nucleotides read TGTGCCAGCAGCCCTTCTGTCATCATTCTGGGGCCCCGCAAGGATACGCAGTATTTT.

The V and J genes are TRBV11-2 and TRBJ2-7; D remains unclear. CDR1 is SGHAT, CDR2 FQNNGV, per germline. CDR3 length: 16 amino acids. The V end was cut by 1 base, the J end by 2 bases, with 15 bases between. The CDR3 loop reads CASSLVASPTTYEQYF. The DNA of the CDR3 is TGTGCCAGCAGCTTAGTAGCCAGCCCCACCACCTACGAGCAGTACTTC. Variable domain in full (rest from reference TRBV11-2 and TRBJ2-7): EAGVAQSPRYKIIEKRQSVAFWCNPISGHATLYWYQQILGQGPKLLIQFQNNGVVDDSQLPKDRFSAERLKGVDSTLKIQPAKLEDSAVYLCASSLVASPTTYEQYFGPGTRLTVT.

CDR3 DNA: TGTGCCAGCAGTTTGCGGGGTACAAGAGCTGAAGCTTTCTTT. This gives the protein CASSLRGTRAEAFF. The chain has TRBV12-3 or TRBV12-4 and TRBJ1-1; no clear D. This CDR3 has 14 residues. Trimming took off 3 bases at V and 6 bases at J, with 14 bases between the two ends.

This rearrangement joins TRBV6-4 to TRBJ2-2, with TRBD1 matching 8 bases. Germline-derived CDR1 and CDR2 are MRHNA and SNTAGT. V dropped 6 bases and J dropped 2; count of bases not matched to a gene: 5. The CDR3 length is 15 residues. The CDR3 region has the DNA TGTGCCAGCAGCCAACAGGGGGAAAACACCGGGGAGCTGTTTTTT. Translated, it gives CASSQQGENTGELFF.

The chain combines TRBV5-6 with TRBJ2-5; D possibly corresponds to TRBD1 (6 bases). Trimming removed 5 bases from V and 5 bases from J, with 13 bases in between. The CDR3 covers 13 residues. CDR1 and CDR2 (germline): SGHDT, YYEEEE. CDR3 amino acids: CASRQTGWETQYF. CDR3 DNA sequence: TGTGCCAGCAGACAAACAGGGTGGGAGACCCAGTACTTC.

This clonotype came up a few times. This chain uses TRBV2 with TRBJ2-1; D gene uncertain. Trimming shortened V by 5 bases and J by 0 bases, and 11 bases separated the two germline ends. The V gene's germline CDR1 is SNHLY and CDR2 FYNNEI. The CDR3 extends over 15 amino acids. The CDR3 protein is CASSKAPSSYNEQFF. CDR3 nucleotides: TGTGCCAGCAGTAAGGCCCCGAGCTCCTACAATGAGCAGTTCTTC.

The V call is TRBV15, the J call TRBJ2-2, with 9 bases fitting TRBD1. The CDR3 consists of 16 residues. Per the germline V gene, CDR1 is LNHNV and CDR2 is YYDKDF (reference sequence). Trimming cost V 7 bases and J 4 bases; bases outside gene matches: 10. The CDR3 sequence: CATNRDRAHGTGELFF. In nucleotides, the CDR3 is TGTGCCACCAACCGGGACAGGGCTCATGGCACCGGGGAGCTGTTTTTT.

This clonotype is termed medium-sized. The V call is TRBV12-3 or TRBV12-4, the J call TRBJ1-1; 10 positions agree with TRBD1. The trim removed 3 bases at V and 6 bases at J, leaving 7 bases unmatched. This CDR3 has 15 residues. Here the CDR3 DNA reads TGTGCCAGCAGTTTCCCCGGGACAGGGGTCCCTGAAGCTTTCTTT. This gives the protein CASSFPGTGVPEAFF.